This TCR beta chain was observed in a study of blood T cell repertoires in COVID-19. About the study: Whether acute or convalescent, the COVID-19 samples came from the United States, Italy and Spain. The analysed material was cDNA or gDNA that came from T cells, B-cell-depleted T cells, or PBMCs.

In the authors' methods: Amplification from reference gene primers served as the basis for estimated nucleated cell counts. This table comes from immunoSEQ multiplex PCR, and its TCRdb copy is limited to in-frame clones, with some not included. For V, J and clone size, that table is used; D and trimming come from the DNA. The sample consists of approximately 290,000 clones, roughly 90% of them appearing once. The specimen sequenced was peripheral blood. The TCR was taken from a man between 25 and 39 years old with acute or convalescent COVID-19.

The CDR3 DNA reads as TGTGCCAGCTCACCACCGATGGCAGGGGATGAAGCTTTCTTT. Its translation: CASSPPMAGDEAFF. This rearrangement joins TRBV18 to TRBJ1-1; D is possibly TRBD1 (6 bases). V was pared by 0 bases and J by 7 bases, with 12 bases between. The germline gives CDR1 KGHSH, CDR2 LQKENI. This CDR3 contains 14 residues.